The clone carrying this T cell receptor (beta chain) was counted at least ten times. What it recognizes is unknown. The data are from a study of post-analysis software for immune sequencing data. For the study at large: Included among the disease courses, which were recorded for the cohort, were relapsing-remitting, secondary progressive and progressive-relapsing multiple sclerosis. Study results and limitations: The authors found that F measure strongly co-clustered same-batch samples. Relative to controls, patients with multiple sclerosis showed significantly lower normalized Chao1 diversity. Controls showed lower frequencies than patients for four to six TRBV segments, and TRBV5-6, TRBV5-1 and TRBV20-1 were among these.

Researchers reported that TCR beta cDNA libraries carried unique molecular identifiers. T cells, roughly 0.9 to 11 million of them, yielded about 500,000 cDNA molecules. TCRdb itself ran the PCR reads through MiXCR, one entry per CDR3 protein. The data show approximately 260,000 distinct CDR3 sequences, with 35% to 45% seen just once and around 5% held by the top ten. This CDR3 is 16 amino acids long. V shed 1 base, J shed 0 bases, and the junction held 4 bases outside the gene matches. In germline, CDR1 is KGHSH, CDR2 LQKENI. Specimen: blood. V and J are TRBV18 and TRBJ2-3; 7 nucleotides agree with TRBD1. The clonotype comes from a girl aged 5 to 17 with multiple sclerosis. This CDR3 reads CASSPRQGGSTDTQYF. In nucleotides, the CDR3 is TGTGCCAGCTCACCACGACAGGGCGGTAGCACAGATACGCAGTATTTT.